These 13 T cell receptor beta chains were all obtained from the same sample, sequenced in a study of vaccination and CD4 T cells after COVID-19. The antigens of these receptors remain unknown. The treatment is: roughly 10-day PBMC culture with coronavirus spike peptide pools or control peptides (ViraFEST assay). One should note that the unexposed donor's CD4+ T cells were collected before the COVID-19 pandemic (2011-2018). Once obtained from cultured CD4+ T cells, the DNA was sequenced using the Oncomine TCR Beta short-read assay. Each CDR3 protein is one row after TCRdb ran MiXCR on the PCR reads. The sample shows approximately 5,700 distinct CDR3 sequences, 30% to 50% of them seen only once. The sequenced material came from CD4+ T cells from blood, cultured in vitro. Receptors were obtained from a human donor in good health.

V is TRBV6-1 and J is TRBJ2-2; D not resolved. The CDR3 runs 15 residues. Trimming left V 1 base short and J 1 base short, with 7 bases between. Germline V gene data show CDR1 as MNHNS and CDR2 as SASEGT. CDR3 amino acids: CASSEEVGNTGELFF. CDR3 nucleotides: TGTGCCAGCAGTGAAGAAGTAGGGAACACCGGGGAGCTGTTTTTT.

This sequence joins TRBV7-2 and TRBJ2-7; perhaps TRBD1 as D (5 bases). Trimming took 0 bases from V and 0 from J, leaving 9 bases between them. The CDR3 totals 15 residues. Germline V gene data show CDR1 as SGHTA and CDR2 as FQGNSA. CDR3 sequence reads: CASSLAPGPSYEQYF. The CDR3 nucleotides read TGTGCCAGCAGCTTAGCACCAGGGCCCTCCTACGAGCAGTACTTC.

This clonotype was seen a few times. The chain carries TRBV29-1 and TRBJ1-1, with TRBD1 as a possible D gene (5 bases). V was cut by 4 bases and J by 0 bases, with 6 bases left in between. The CDR3 totals 12 residues. Germline CDR1 and CDR2: SQVTM and ANQGSEA. CDR3 DNA sequence: TGCAGCGTTGGACAGCTGAACACTGAAGCTTTCTTT. Its protein is CSVGQLNTEAFF. The full variable domain, completed using reference TRBV29-1 and TRBJ1-1, is SAVISQKPSRDICQRGTSLTIQCQVDSQVTMMFWYRQQPGQSLTLIATANQGSEATYESGFVIDKFPISRPNLTFSTLTVSNMSPEDSSIYLCSVGQLNTEAFFGQGTRLTVV.

This clonotype has a handful of counts. The V call is TRBV30, the J call TRBJ1-2, with a weak D call TRBD1 (5 bases). V was clipped by 3 bases and J by 10 bases, with 12 bases between them. The CDR3 contains 11 residues. Germline V CDR1 and CDR2: GTSNPN, SVGIG (reference sequence). The CDR3 loop is CAWRQGHPYTF. The CDR3 nucleotides are TGTGCCTGGAGACAAGGACACCCCTACACCTTC.

About this clonotype: The junction departs from germline at one end; a sequencing error may be responsible. J is TRBJ2-5 and V is TRBV7-9; 10 positions agree with TRBD2. The CDR3 loop spans 14 amino acids. Germline-derived CDR1 and CDR2 are SEHNR and FQNEAQ (reference sequence). The CDR3 sequence is CASSSAGGQETQHF. The CDR3 DNA reads TGTGCCAGCAGCTCAGCGGGGGGGCAAGAGACCCAGCACTTC.

The J gene is TRBJ1-2, the V gene TRBV6-5; D is undetermined. From germline, CDR1 is MNHEY and CDR2 SVGAGI. This CDR3 comprises 15 residues. V lost 0 bases to trimming and J lost 7 bases, with 15 bases between them. DNA of the CDR3: TGTGCCAGCAGTTACTCGATGACTCCCCACCGTGGCTACACCTTC. Translated: CASSYSMTPHRGYTF.

The chain links TRBV19 to TRBJ1-1, with D unresolved. Germline V CDR1 and CDR2: LNHDA, SQIVND (reference sequence). V lost 4 bases and J 2 bases, leaving 8 bases between the germline ends. CDR3 length: 13 residues. In nucleotides, the CDR3 is TGTGCCAGTAGTACAGGACTTAACACTGAAGCTTTCTTT. Translated, it gives CASSTGLNTEAFF.

The genes are TRBV12-3 or TRBV12-4 and TRBJ1-2; no reliable D call. The V end was cut by 6 bases, the J end by 14 bases, with 22 bases between. The CDR3 runs to 13 residues. In DNA form, the CDR3 reads TGTGCCAGCAGCTTCCTCCCCAGCCCCCTGGTGACCTTC. This codes for CASSFLPSPLVTF.

This clonotype was observed a few times. This chain connects TRBV7-2 to TRBJ1-1; D ambiguous. Trimming took 5 bases from V and 0 from J, leaving 7 bases between them. The CDR3 is 13 amino acids. Germline V gene data show CDR1 as SGHTA and CDR2 as FQGNSA. The CDR3 loop reads CASSRSMNTEAFF. The CDR3, as DNA: TGTGCCAGCAGCCGATCTATGAACACTGAAGCTTTCTTT. The full variable domain, with the rest looked up from reference TRBV7-2 and TRBJ1-1, is GAGVSQSPSNKVTEKGKDVELRCDPISGHTALYWYRQSLGQGLEFLIYFQGNSAPDKSGLPSDRFSAERTGGSVSTLTIQRTQQEDSAVYLCASSRSMNTEAFFGQGTRLTVV.

This clonotype was seen a few times. The chain combines TRBV7-2 with TRBJ1-3; D is perhaps TRBD1 (6 bases). Germline CDR1 reads SGHTA; CDR2 reads FQGNSA. Deletions cut 5 bases from V and 2 bases from J, with 13 bases between. There are 15 residues in the CDR3. The DNA of the CDR3 is TGTGCCAGCAGCCAATACCGGGACACTGGAAACACCATATATTTT. Its protein is CASSQYRDTGNTIYF.

The sample holds a few counts of this clonotype. The CDR3 bases are TGTGCCAGCAGAGAGAGGACAGGGGGTGAATCTAGGGGCTACACCTTC. Translated: CASRERTGGESRGYTF. The chain joins TRBV6-1 to TRBJ1-2, with 10 bases aligning to TRBD1. The junction had 15 bases not matched to a gene; V was cut back by 6 bases and J by 8 bases. This CDR3 has 16 residues. The germline V gene has CDR1 MNHNS and CDR2 SASEGT.

The V and J genes are TRBV7-3 and TRBJ2-1; D is undetermined. Per the germline V gene, CDR1 is SGHTA and CDR2 is FQGTGA. The V end lost 5 bases, the J end lost 2 bases, and 7 bases lay between the germline ends. The CDR3 consists of 13 residues. CDR3 DNA sequence: TGTGCCAGCAGCCCCCCACCCTACAATGAGCAGTTCTTC. This codes for CASSPPPYNEQFF.

This clonotype was detected a few times. V gene TRBV7-6 combines with J gene TRBJ2-2; possibly TRBD2 for D (5 bases). Trimming took off 1 base at V and 5 bases at J, with 14 bases between the two ends. Per the germline V gene, CDR1 is SGHVS and CDR2 is FNYEAQ. This CDR3 is 16 amino acids long. Written as DNA, the CDR3 is TGTGCCAGCAGCTTAGGATCGAGGGTCGAGACCGGGGAGCTGTTTTTT. It yields the protein CASSLGSRVETGELFF. Using reference TRBV7-6 and TRBJ2-2 for the parts outside the CDR3, the full variable domain is GAGVSQSPRYKVTKRGQDVALRCDPISGHVSLYWYRQALGQGPEFLTYFNYEAQQDKSGLPNDRFSAERPEGSISTLTIQRTEQRDSAMYRCASSLGSRVETGELFFGEGSRLTVL.